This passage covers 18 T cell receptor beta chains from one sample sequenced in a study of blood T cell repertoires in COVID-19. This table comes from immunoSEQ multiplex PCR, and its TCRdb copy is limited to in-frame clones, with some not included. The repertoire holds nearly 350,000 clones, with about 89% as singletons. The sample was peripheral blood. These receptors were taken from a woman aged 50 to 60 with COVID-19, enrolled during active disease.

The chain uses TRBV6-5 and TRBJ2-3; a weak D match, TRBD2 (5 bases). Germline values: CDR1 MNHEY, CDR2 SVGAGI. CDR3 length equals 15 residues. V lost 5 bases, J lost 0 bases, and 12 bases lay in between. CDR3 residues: CASSRGARSTDTQYF. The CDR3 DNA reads TGTGCCAGCAGTCGGGGAGCCAGAAGCACAGATACGCAGTATTTT.

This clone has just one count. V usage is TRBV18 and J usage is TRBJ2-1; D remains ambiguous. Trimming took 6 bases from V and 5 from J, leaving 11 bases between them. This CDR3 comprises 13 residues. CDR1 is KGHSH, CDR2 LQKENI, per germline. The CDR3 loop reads CASSQTRDNEQFF. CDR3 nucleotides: TGTGCCAGCTCTCAAACCCGGGACAATGAGCAGTTCTTC.

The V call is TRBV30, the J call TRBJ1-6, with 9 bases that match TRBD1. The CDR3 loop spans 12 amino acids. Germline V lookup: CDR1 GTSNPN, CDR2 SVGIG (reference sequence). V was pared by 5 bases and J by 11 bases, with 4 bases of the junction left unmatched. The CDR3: CAWETGGTPLHF. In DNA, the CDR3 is TGTGCCTGGGAGACAGGGGGGACACCCCTCCACTTT.

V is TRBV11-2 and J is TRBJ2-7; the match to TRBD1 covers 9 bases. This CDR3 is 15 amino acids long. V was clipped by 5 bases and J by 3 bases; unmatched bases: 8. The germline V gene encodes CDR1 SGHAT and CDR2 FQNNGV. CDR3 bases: TGTGCCAGCAGCCCTTTGAAGGACAGGGGCTACGAGCAGTACTTC. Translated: CASSPLKDRGYEQYF.

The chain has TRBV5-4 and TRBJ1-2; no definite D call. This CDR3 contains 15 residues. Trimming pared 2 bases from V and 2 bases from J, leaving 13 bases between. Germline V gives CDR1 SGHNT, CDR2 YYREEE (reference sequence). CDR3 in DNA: TGTGCCAGCAGCTTCCCGTCGGGAGGGAACTATGGCTACACCTTC. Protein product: CASSFPSGGNYGYTF.

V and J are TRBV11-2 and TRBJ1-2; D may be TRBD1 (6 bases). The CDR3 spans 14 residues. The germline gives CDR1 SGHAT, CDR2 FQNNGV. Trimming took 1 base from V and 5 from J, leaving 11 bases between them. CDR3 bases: TGTGCCAGCAGCTTAGGGTCAGGGACATATGGCTACACCTTC. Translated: CASSLGSGTYGYTF.

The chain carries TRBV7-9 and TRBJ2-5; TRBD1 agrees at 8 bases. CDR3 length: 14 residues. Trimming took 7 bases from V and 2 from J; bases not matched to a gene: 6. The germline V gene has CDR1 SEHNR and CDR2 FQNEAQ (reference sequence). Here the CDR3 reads CASTKDRVQETQYF. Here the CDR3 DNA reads TGTGCCAGCACCAAGGACAGGGTTCAAGAGACCCAGTACTTC.

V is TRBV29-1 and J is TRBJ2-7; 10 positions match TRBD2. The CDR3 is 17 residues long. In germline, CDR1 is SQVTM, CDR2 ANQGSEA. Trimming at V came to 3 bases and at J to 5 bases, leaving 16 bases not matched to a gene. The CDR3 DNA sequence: TGCAGCGTTGAGGGGCTAGCGGGAGCTGCGACAGGACACGAGCAGTACTTC. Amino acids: CSVEGLAGAATGHEQYF.

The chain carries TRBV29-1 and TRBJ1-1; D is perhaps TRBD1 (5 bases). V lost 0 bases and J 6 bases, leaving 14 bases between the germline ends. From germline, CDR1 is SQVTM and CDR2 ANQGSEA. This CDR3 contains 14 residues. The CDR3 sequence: CSVEDVGGSAEAFF. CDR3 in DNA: TGCAGCGTTGAAGATGTCGGGGGAAGTGCTGAAGCTTTCTTT.

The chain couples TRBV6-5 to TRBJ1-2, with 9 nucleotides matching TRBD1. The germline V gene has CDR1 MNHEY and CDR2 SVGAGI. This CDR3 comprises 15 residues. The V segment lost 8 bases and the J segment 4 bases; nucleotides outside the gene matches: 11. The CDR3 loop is CASGTGGGITYGYTF. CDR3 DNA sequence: TGTGCCAGCGGCACAGGGGGCGGGATCACCTATGGCTACACCTTC.

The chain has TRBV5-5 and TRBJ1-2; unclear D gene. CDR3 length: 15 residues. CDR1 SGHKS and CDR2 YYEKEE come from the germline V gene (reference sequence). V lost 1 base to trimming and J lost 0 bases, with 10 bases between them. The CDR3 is CASSLTVDPNYGYTF. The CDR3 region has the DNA TGTGCCAGCAGCTTGACAGTAGACCCTAACTATGGCTACACCTTC.

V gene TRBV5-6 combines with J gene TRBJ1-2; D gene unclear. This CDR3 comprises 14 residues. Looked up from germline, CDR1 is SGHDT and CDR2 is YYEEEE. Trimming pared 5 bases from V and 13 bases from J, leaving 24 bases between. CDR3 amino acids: CASSTHGGYPGITF. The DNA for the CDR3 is TGTGCCAGCAGTACTCATGGCGGGTACCCCGGGATCACCTTC.

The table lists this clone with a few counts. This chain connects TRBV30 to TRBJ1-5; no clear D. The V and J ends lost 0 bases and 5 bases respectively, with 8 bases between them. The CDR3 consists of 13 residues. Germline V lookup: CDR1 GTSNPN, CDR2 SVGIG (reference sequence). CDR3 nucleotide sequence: TGTGCCTGGAGTGTCCTTGTCGATCAGCCCCAGCATTTT. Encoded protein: CAWSVLVDQPQHF.

The CDR3 protein is CASSWSSASPYGYTF. The CDR3 DNA follows: TGTGCCAGCAGCTGGAGTTCGGCAAGCCCCTATGGCTACACCTTC. This rearrangement joins TRBV11-2 to TRBJ1-2, with D unclear. The CDR3 sequence is 15 residues long. Germline V gives CDR1 SGHAT, CDR2 FQNNGV. Trimming stripped 4 bases from V and 4 bases from J, with 16 bases between.

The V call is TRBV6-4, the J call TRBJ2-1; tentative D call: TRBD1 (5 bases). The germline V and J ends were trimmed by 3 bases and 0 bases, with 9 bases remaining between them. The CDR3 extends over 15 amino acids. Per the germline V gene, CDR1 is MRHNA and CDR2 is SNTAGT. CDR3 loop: CASSDSQGSYNEQFF. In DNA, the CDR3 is TGTGCCAGCAGTGATTCGCAGGGCTCCTACAATGAGCAGTTCTTC.

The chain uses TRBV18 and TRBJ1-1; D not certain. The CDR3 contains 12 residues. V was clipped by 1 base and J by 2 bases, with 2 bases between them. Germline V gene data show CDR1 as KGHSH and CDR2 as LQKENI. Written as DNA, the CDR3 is TGTGCCAGCTCACCACTAAACACTGAAGCTTTCTTT. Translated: CASSPLNTEAFF.

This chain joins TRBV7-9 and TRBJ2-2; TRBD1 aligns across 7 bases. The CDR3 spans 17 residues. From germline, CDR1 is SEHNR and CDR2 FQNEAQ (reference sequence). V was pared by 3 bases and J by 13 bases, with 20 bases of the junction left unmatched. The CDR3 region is CASSFDPQVEDRDGLFF. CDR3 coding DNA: TGTGCCAGCAGCTTTGACCCCCAGGTGGAAGACAGGGACGGGCTGTTTTTT.

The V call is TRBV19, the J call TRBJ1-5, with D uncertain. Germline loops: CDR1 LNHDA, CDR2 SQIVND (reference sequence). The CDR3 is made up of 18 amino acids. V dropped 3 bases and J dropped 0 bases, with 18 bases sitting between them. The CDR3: CASSILNAQDYSNQPQHF. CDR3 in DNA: TGTGCCAGTAGTATTTTGAACGCCCAGGACTATAGCAATCAGCCCCAGCATTTT.